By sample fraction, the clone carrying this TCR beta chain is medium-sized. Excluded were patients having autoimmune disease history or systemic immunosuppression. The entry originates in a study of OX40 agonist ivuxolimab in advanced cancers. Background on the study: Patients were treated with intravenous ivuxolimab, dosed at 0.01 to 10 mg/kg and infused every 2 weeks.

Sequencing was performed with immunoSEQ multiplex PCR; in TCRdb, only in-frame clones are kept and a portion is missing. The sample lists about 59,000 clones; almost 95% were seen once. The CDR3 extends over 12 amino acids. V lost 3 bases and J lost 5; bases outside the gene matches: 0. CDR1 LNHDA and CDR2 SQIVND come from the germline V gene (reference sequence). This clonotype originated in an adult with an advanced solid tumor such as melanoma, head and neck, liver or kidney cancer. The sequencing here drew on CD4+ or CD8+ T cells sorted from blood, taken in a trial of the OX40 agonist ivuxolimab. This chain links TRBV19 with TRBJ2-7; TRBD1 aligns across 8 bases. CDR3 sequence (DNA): TGTGCCAGTAGTATGGGACAGGACGAGCAGTACTTC. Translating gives CASSMGQDEQYF.